This T cell receptor (beta chain) was recorded in a study of shared clonotypes between healthy human individuals (dated by TCRdb to 2020 to 2022). With respect to the entire study: A few men and two women, aged 18 to 49 years, made up the cohort. Leukapheresis yielded between about 0.85 and 10 billion PBMCs per donor. Different laboratories and diverse techniques were used to prepare libraries and sequence TCR repertoires, to increase sequencing depth and limit assay-specific biases. Blood TCR repertoires of about 5 healthy adults were deeply sequenced to estimate repertoire size and the extent of clonotype sharing between individuals. On the study overall, not on this receptor specifically: Sampling was limited to blood, and TCR repertoires in tissue likely differ from TCR repertoires in blood. The genetic and exposure-history diversity represented was limited by the small number of donors. Pairwise subsampling indicated that sequencing depth was expected to affect the degree of clonotype sharing among donors.

Donors were healthy HIV-negative adults with no recently reported acute infections or vaccinations. Every donor was a Caucasian adult living in Nashville, Tennessee, USA. In the unsorted samples, some 94 million PBMCs were counted, and genomic DNA was extracted using the QIAamp DNA Blood Mini kit. Blood was obtained by leukapheresis, after which PBMCs were separated by Ficoll-Histopaque density gradient centrifugation and cryopreserved in liquid nitrogen vapor phase. Using the deep immunoSEQ assay, multiplex PCR amplified TCR CDR3 regions from genomic DNA. For each cell subset, the extracted genomic DNA was distributed evenly across all wells of several immunoSEQ 96-well plates, and each plate served as one replicate. Each replicate PCR for unsorted PBMC received around 330 ng genomic DNA, equal to 30,000 or so T cell genomes. Unsorted PBMC genomic DNA was sequenced across ten immunoSEQ deep assay plates. The purified libraries were quantified using a Qubit 3.0 fluorometer, sized with a Bioanalyzer 2100, and then quantified again using the KAPA Library Quantification kit. Each immunoSEQ 96-well plate was sequenced on its own single-read 150-cycle Illumina NextSeq 550 flow cell. In the paper's pipeline: Because the immunoSEQ output included only junctional sequences and no quality scores, the filtering could not be the same as the filtering used for full-length reads. To assign V/J genes and CDR3, sequences were annotated using PyIR, a Python wrapper for IgBLAST v1.9, with IMGT germline references. Reads were filtered out if the reads had weak V/J assignments (E-value above 1e-6), no CDR3, stop codons, out-of-frame junctions, or ambiguous translated residues. V3J clonotypes were defined by identical inferred V gene, J gene, and CDR3 amino acid sequence. Percentage overlap between repertoires was calculated by dividing the number of shared unique clonotypes by the size of the smaller repertoire. Richness of each repertoire was evaluated using RTK rarefaction, the Chao1 estimator, and Recon v2.1 estimates of unobserved clonotypes. In its TCRdb copy, this immuneACCESS table keeps in-frame sequences only and misses some clones. Where compared with another copy, unresolved V genes explain less than half of these, and the others have no known cause. V, J and clone size were drawn from that table, and D and trimming were deduced from the DNA. The sample table shows fewer than 650,000 clones, and about 79% are seen once. The ten most abundant clones make up approximately 13% of the sample.

CDR1 SNHLY and CDR2 FYNNEI were looked up in the germline V gene. The CDR3 spans 14 residues, from the cysteine through the phenylalanine. Solely the CDR3 DNA is kept, with 42 bases framed from the first base. A distance of 11 bases separates the germline ends of V and J, which lose 6 bases and 0 bases respectively. A remark on this clone: The target of this receptor is not known. Per-base qualities were not stored, and no clone one base away is much larger.

The specimen was PBMCs. This receptor chain uses TRBV2 and TRBJ1-2; the D gene identity is not certain. This TCR was sampled from a woman aged 40 to 49 in good health. Some clones in this sample may be carry-over from other donors' samples. The sequenced DNA is TGTGCCAGCAGCGTAGACGGCGCTAACTATGGCTACACCTTC. Translated, this is CASSVDGANYGYTF.